This TCR beta chain appears in the sequencing data of a study of cytomegalovirus exposure and HLA in healthy donors. Study-wide context: In an earlier analysis, approximately 120 million unique TCR beta sequences were found from about 190 million T cells. Overall study findings and caveats: Later work associated over 15,000 TCR beta sequences with HLA alleles at 0.05 false discovery rate.

About this clone: Its target is not known.

The PCR ran on 60 Vbeta and 13 Jbeta primers. This table comes from immunoSEQ multiplex PCR, and its TCRdb copy is limited to in-frame clones, with some not included. The data hold 150,000 to 200,000 clones, with approximately 77% observed a single time. Germline CDR1 and CDR2: SGHVS and FNYEAQ. This CDR3 contains 13 residues. With 1 base removed from V and 0 bases from J, the gap between germline ends came to 4 bases. The clonotype originates from a man younger than 40 in good health and CMV-seropositive. The material sequenced was PBMCs. V gene TRBV7-6 combines with J gene TRBJ2-7; no clear D gene. CDR3 nucleotides: TGTGCCAGCAGCTTAGGACACTCCTACGAGCAGTACTTC. Its protein is CASSLGHSYEQYF.